This T cell receptor beta chain was documented in a study of shared clonotypes between healthy human individuals. Study-wide points: Naive CD4 clonotype sharing across a few donors was around 5%. Clonotype sharing levels among donors were expected to vary with sequencing depth.

Trimming took off 2 bases at V and 9 bases at J, with 18 bases between the two ends. The CDR3 is 15 residues long. Germline lookup yields CDR1 SGDLS and CDR2 YYNGEE. A CD45RA-negative memory subset and a CD45RA+ naive subset were separated from the CD4+ cells. Each replicate PCR on the sorted subsets used 200 to 250 ng DNA (around 30,000 T cell genomes). Sequencing was performed with immunoSEQ multiplex PCR; in TCRdb, only in-frame clones are kept and a portion is missing. The data contain some 2.3 million clones, approximately 95% of them seen just once; the ten biggest clones take up 0.35% to 0.5%. Comments on this clone: Its antigen is not identified.

Sequences were obtained from naive CD4+ T cells from PBMCs. Subset described: CD45RA+ positively selected. The clonotype was recovered from a man between 18 and 35 years old in good health. Some clones in this sample may be carry-over from other donors' samples. This chain links TRBV9 with TRBJ2-1; D might be TRBD1 or TRBD2, each matching 5 bases. CDR3 in DNA: TGTGCCAGCAGCGTCGGGGCTGGGACCGGCACTGAGCAGTTCTTC. Its protein product is CASSVGAGTGTEQFF.